The entry below describes one T cell receptor (beta chain). What it binds is not known. The sample belongs to a study of T cell responses to AZD1222 COVID-19 vaccine. CDR3 length: 15 amino acids. Germline V gene lookup returns CDR1 LNHNV and CDR2 YYDKDF (reference sequence). V lost 5 bases and J lost 6, with 19 bases in between. Study outcomes and limitations: Breadth and depth of Spike-specific TCRs rose after two AZD1222 doses. Per reports, nearly half of all spike-specific TCRs target regions that are unmutated in variants. Mostly white British, mostly female donors; authors suggested clonal diversity may be underestimated. Among AZD1222 vaccinees, only 5 to 7 were seropositive at baseline.

Here immunoSEQ multiplex PCR was the method, and the copy in TCRdb shows in-frame clones only, minus some. The sample lists over 150,000 clones, about 90% occurring once. V is TRBV15 and J is TRBJ1-2, with D possibly matching TRBD1 (5 bases). This TCR was sampled from an adult in good health. The sample was peripheral blood, taken on day 0 of AZD1222 vaccination. CDR3 sequence: CATSSRDARGDGYTF. The CDR3 DNA reads as TGTGCCACCAGCTCCAGGGACGCCCGGGGAGATGGCTACACCTTC.